This T cell receptor beta chain was recovered during a study of blood T cells in healthy people across ages. This clonotype has a single count. Its matching antigen is unknown. Trimming took 3 bases from V and 4 from J; bases not matched to a gene: 9. Germline-derived CDR1 and CDR2 are MGHDK and SYGVNS. The CDR3 spans 18 residues. Whole-study results and caveats: Those diversity estimates obtained from one million T cells were thought to be underestimates.

The donors, all healthy, were Caucasians living in Russia, aged about 6 to 90. A second PCR of 7 to 11 cycles used a sample-barcoded 5' primer and a J-beta primer mix. Template switching added a 12-random-nucleotide identifier to every cDNA molecule. MiXCR, run by TCRdb on the 5' RACE reads, gives a single entry per CDR3 protein. The sample records approximately 880,000 distinct CDR3 sequences, 40% to 60% being singletons. V usage is TRBV25-1 and J usage is TRBJ2-6, with TRBD1 matching 10 bases. The specimen was blood. This clonotype was obtained from a young man in good health. CDR3 region: CASSESRTGGPGANVLTF. For the CDR3, the DNA is TGTGCCAGCAGTGAGTCCCGGACAGGGGGACCCGGGGCCAACGTCCTGACTTTC.